Shown below are 23 T cell receptor beta chains from a single sample sequenced in a study of T cell responses to AZD1222 COVID-19 vaccine. Sequencing was performed with immunoSEQ multiplex PCR; in TCRdb, only in-frame clones are kept and a portion is missing. The data contain tens of thousands of clones, around 90% of them seen just once; the ten biggest clones take up 6.3%. The specimen was peripheral blood, collected 28 days after the second dose of the MenACWY control vaccine. The source of these receptors is an adult who received the MenACWY meningococcal vaccine as a control.

V usage is TRBV30 and J usage is TRBJ2-5; D is unclear. Trimming stripped 0 bases from V and 4 bases from J, with 12 bases between. The CDR3 covers 14 residues. Germline V gene data show CDR1 as GTSNPN and CDR2 as SVGIG (reference sequence). Written as DNA, the CDR3 is TGTGCCTGGAGTGTTAGTGCTGCTGGAGAGACCCAGTACTTC. Its protein product is CAWSVSAAGETQYF.

V usage is TRBV9 and J usage is TRBJ1-2, with a weak D call TRBD1 (5 bases). Trimming removed 5 bases from V and 2 bases from J, with 7 bases in between. There are 12 residues in the CDR3. CDR1 and CDR2 (germline): SGDLS, YYNGEE. CDR3 DNA sequence: TGTGCCAGCAGACAGGACAACTATGGCTACACCTTC. It specifies CASRQDNYGYTF.

This rearrangement joins TRBV5-1 to TRBJ2-2; 9 bases fit TRBD2. The junction had 4 bases not matched to a gene; V was cut back by 4 bases and J by 3 bases. The CDR3 covers 15 residues. Per the germline V gene, CDR1 is SGHRS and CDR2 is YFSETQ. The CDR3 coding sequence is TGCGCCAGCAGCCCGAGACTAGCGGACACCGGGGAGCTGTTTTTT. Residues: CASSPRLADTGELFF.

This sequence joins TRBV11-3 and TRBJ2-1, with 12 bases matching TRBD2. Germline V gene lookup returns CDR1 SGHNT and CDR2 YENEEA. CDR3 length: 15 residues. J was trimmed by 7 bases and V by 5 bases; bases with no gene match: 6. The CDR3 protein is CASSHSLAGGNEQFF. CDR3 in DNA: TGTGCCAGCAGCCACAGTCTAGCGGGAGGGAATGAGCAGTTCTTC.

V gene TRBV5-1 combines with J gene TRBJ2-7; D tentatively reads TRBD1 or TRBD2 (5 bases each). This CDR3 spans 17 amino acids. The germline CDR1 and CDR2 sequences are SGHRS and YFSETQ. The V gene lost 4 bases and the J gene lost 3 bases, with 23 bases spanning the gap. CDR3 coding DNA: TGCGCCAGCAGCCAGGGCCGGCGAACCTCTGGGGGCTACGAGCAGTACTTC. It codes for CASSQGRRTSGGYEQYF. Supplemented by reference TRBV5-1 and TRBJ2-7, the full variable domain reads KAGVTQTPRYLIKTRGQQVTLSCSPISGHRSVSWYQQTPGQGLQFLFEYFSETQRNKGNFPGRFSGRQFSNSRSEMNVSTLELGDSALYLCASSQGRRTSGGYEQYFGPGTRLTVT.

The chain is built from TRBV30 and TRBJ2-7, with 11 bases lining up with TRBD2. Unmatched junction bases numbered 2, after V lost 3 bases and J lost 4 bases. Germline CDR1 reads GTSNPN; CDR2 reads SVGIG (reference sequence). The CDR3 length is 13 residues. CDR3 in DNA: TGTGCCTGGAGCCTAGCGGGAGGATACGAGCAGTACTTC. This sequence encodes CAWSLAGGYEQYF.

This rearrangement joins TRBV28 to TRBJ1-2, with no clear D. The CDR3 is made up of 16 amino acids. V was clipped by 4 bases and J by 7 bases, with 22 bases between them. Germline CDR1 MDHEN, CDR2 SYDVKM. The CDR3 DNA reads TGTGCCAGCAGTTCGGTATCGGGGAGACCCCCCGGTGGCTACACCTTC. Residues: CASSSVSGRPPGGYTF.

The V gene is TRBV11-2, the J gene TRBJ1-1; D is possibly TRBD1 (5 bases). The CDR3 is 13 amino acids. V lost 4 bases, J lost 4 bases, and 10 bases lay in between. Per the germline V gene, CDR1 is SGHAT and CDR2 is FQNNGV. The CDR3 sequence is CASSSQGGTEAFF. The CDR3 nucleotides are TGTGCCAGCAGCTCCCAGGGAGGCACTGAAGCTTTCTTT.

This clone was seen just once. One junction end disagrees with the germline gene, perhaps due to a read error. The rearrangement uses TRBV4-3 and TRBJ2-3; TRBD1 matches at 10 bases. CDR1 and CDR2 from the germline V gene are LGHNA and YSLEER. CDR3 length: 14 amino acids. The CDR3 loop is CASSKDRGRDTQYF. CDR3 DNA: TGCGCCAGCAGCAAAGACAGGGGGCGAGATACGCAGTATTTT.

J is TRBJ1-5 and V is TRBV10-3, with D perhaps matching TRBD1 (6 bases). The germline V gene encodes CDR1 ENHRY and CDR2 SYGVKD. The CDR3 runs 13 residues. V dropped 5 bases and J dropped 8 bases, with 13 bases sitting between them. The CDR3 region is CAISTGFGEPQHF. CDR3 coding DNA: TGTGCCATCAGTACAGGGTTCGGGGAGCCCCAGCATTTT.

This sequence joins TRBV19 and TRBJ2-3; the D call may be TRBD1 or TRBD2 (5 bases each). Germline V CDR1 and CDR2: LNHDA, SQIVND (reference sequence). With 4 bases removed from V and 8 bases from J, the gap between germline ends came to 7 bases. The CDR3 is made up of 11 amino acids. The CDR3 loop reads CASSRGSTQYF. The CDR3 DNA reads TGTGCCAGTAGTAGGGGGAGTACGCAGTATTTT.

The chain's CDR3 is CSVEDPDWGSGELFF. The CDR3 DNA sequence: TGCAGCGTTGAAGACCCGGACTGGGGGTCCGGGGAGCTGTTTTTT. The chain links TRBV29-1 to TRBJ2-2, with D possibly called TRBD1 or TRBD2 (5 bases each). Germline V lookup: CDR1 SQVTM, CDR2 ANQGSEA. This CDR3 comprises 15 residues. Trimming cost V 0 bases and J 6 bases, with 14 bases left between them.

Here the CDR3 DNA reads TGTGCCAGCAGCTTGGGGGGGGCAGATACGCAGTATTTT. Its translation is CASSLGGADTQYF. V is TRBV7-8 and J is TRBJ2-3; TRBD2 agrees at 7 bases. Germline V lookup: CDR1 SGHVS, CDR2 FQNEAQ. J was trimmed by 4 bases and V by 3 bases; bases with no gene match: 1. This CDR3 spans 13 amino acids.

The chain uses TRBV19 and TRBJ2-5; TRBD2 aligns across 9 bases. Germline lookup yields CDR1 LNHDA and CDR2 SQIVND (reference sequence). Trimming at V came to 2 bases and at J to 5 bases, leaving 15 bases not matched to a gene. The length of the CDR3 is 18 residues. The CDR3 loop reads CASSIRGPGLASGETQYF. The CDR3 DNA reads as TGTGCCAGTAGTATAAGGGGACCGGGACTAGCTTCGGGGGAGACCCAGTACTTC.

V is TRBV10-3 and J is TRBJ1-5; 9 positions match TRBD1. This CDR3 is built from 15 residues. From germline, CDR1 is ENHRY and CDR2 SYGVKD. The trim removed 6 bases at V and 2 bases at J, leaving 5 bases unmatched. The CDR3 loop is CAISLDRGGNQPQHF. CDR3 DNA sequence: TGTGCCATCAGCCTGGACAGGGGTGGCAATCAGCCCCAGCATTTT.

This clone was detected once. The chain recombines TRBV3-1 (or the pseudogene TRBV3-2) with TRBJ1-5; TRBD1 might be the D (6 bases). The CDR3 totals 14 residues. The germline V gene has CDR1 LGHDT and CDR2 YNNKEL (reference sequence). V dropped 4 bases and J dropped 5 bases, with 12 bases sitting between them. The CDR3 is CASSRWGGDQPQHF. In nucleotides, the CDR3 is TGTGCCAGCAGCCGTTGGGGGGGCGATCAGCCCCAGCATTTT.

This chain joins TRBV3-1 (or the pseudogene TRBV3-2) and TRBJ2-5; D is possibly TRBD2 (6 bases). Trimming pared 4 bases from V and 0 bases from J, leaving 15 bases between. Germline V gives CDR1 LGHDT, CDR2 YNNKEL (reference sequence). This CDR3 is 16 amino acids long. CDR3 coding DNA: TGTGCCAGCAGCCCCGTGGGGGGAGTGTACCAAGAGACCCAGTACTTC. Translation gives CASSPVGGVYQETQYF.

This sequence joins TRBV2 and TRBJ2-1; a possible D gene is TRBD2 (6 bases). This CDR3 is 16 amino acids long. Germline V gene lookup returns CDR1 SNHLY and CDR2 FYNNEI. V was cut by 4 bases and J by 3 bases, with 16 bases left in between. The DNA of the CDR3 is TGTGCCAGCAGTGTACTAGCCCCAGGAGGCTACAATGAGCAGTTCTTC. This gives the protein CASSVLAPGGYNEQFF.

J is TRBJ1-1 and V is TRBV6-5; D is unclear. V was trimmed by 3 bases and J by 11 bases, leaving 10 bases between them. From germline, CDR1 is MNHEY and CDR2 SVGAGI. This CDR3 spans 11 amino acids. This CDR3 reads CASSYLKEAFF. In nucleotides, the CDR3 is TGTGCCAGCAGTTATCTGAAGGAGGCTTTCTTT.

V usage is TRBV10-3 and J usage is TRBJ2-2; tentatively, D is TRBD2 (5 bases). Trimming removed 3 bases from V and 6 bases from J, with 14 bases in between. Per germline, CDR1 ENHRY and CDR2 SYGVKD. The CDR3 loop spans 15 amino acids. CDR3 DNA: TGTGCCATCAGTGAAAGTGAGGACTCTTCCGGGGAGCTGTTTTTT. This gives the protein CAISESEDSSGELFF.

V is TRBV19 and J is TRBJ2-7; D ambiguous. The length of the CDR3 is 12 residues. V lost 11 bases, J lost 1 base, and 12 bases lay in between. Per the germline V gene, CDR1 is LNHDA and CDR2 is SQIVND (reference sequence). The CDR3 sequence: CASSDGSYEQYF. For the CDR3, the DNA is TGTGCCTCTTCGGACGGATCCTACGAGCAGTACTTC.

The chain uses TRBV9 and TRBJ2-5, with D possibly matching TRBD2 (6 bases). Germline V gives CDR1 SGDLS, CDR2 YYNGEE. The germline V and J ends were trimmed by 4 bases and 2 bases, with 15 bases remaining between them. The CDR3 totals 15 residues. As DNA, the CDR3 is TGTGCCAGCAGCCCCGGGACTTTTTTTCAAGAGACCCAGTACTTC. It translates to CASSPGTFFQETQYF.

The gene calls are TRBV7-2 and TRBJ2-1; D uncertain. V lost 1 base and J lost 9, with 4 bases in between. Germline CDR1 SGHTA, CDR2 FQGNSA. This CDR3 is 11 amino acids long. This chain's CDR3 is CASSLGVEQFF. Here the CDR3 DNA reads TGTGCCAGCAGCTTAGGGGTTGAGCAGTTCTTC. Complete variable domain (other parts from reference TRBV7-2 and TRBJ2-1): GAGVSQSPSNKVTEKGKDVELRCDPISGHTALYWYRQSLGQGLEFLIYFQGNSAPDKSGLPSDRFSAERTGGSVSTLTIQRTQQEDSAVYLCASSLGVEQFFGPGTRLTVL.